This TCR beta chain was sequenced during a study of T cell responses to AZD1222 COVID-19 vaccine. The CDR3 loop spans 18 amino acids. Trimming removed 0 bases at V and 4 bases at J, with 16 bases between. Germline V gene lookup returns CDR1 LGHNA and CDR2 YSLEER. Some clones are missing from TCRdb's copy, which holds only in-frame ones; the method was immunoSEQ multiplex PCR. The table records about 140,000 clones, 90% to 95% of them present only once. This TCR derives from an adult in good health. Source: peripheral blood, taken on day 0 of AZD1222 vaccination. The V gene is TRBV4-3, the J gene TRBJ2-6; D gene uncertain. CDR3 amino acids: CASSQDWASSSGANVLTF. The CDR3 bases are TGCGCCAGCAGCCAAGATTGGGCTAGTTCGTCCGGGGCCAACGTCCTGACTTTC.